The text below deals with one T cell receptor beta chain. Its antigen is currently not known. Qualities for individual bases were not recorded, and no much larger clone is one base off. After removal of 3 bases from V and 5 bases from J, the junction retains 8 bases not matched to a gene. CDR3 length: 15 amino acids, cysteine to phenylalanine. The only DNA kept is the CDR3, 45 bases in frame from the first base. As encoded in the germline V gene (reference sequence), CDR1 is DFQATT while CDR2 is SNEGSKA. The entry originates in a study of blood T cells in healthy people across ages (dated by TCRdb to between 2015 and 2016). Some background on the complete study: In model experiments, roughly one uniquely barcoded TCR beta cDNA molecule per two T cells was captured by template switching. The study measured age-related changes in TCR beta repertoire diversity using deep sequencing normalized with unique cDNA molecular identifiers. To avoid experimental bias, donors of different ages were distributed randomly across sequencing lanes. The donors were divided into four age groups: young (average approximately 17 years), middle-aged (approximately 39), aged (about 60) and long-lived (roughly 88). Using the same blood draw, the study looked at two additional independent replicas of 1 million unique cDNA reads for two donors, one aged 18 to 30 and the other aged 80 or older. General findings and caveats noted by the study authors: Estimates of total diversity based on one million sequenced T cells were regarded as lower bounds and as underestimates. Observed TCR beta diversity correlated strongly with the percentage of naive T cells measured by flow cytometry. Since profiling was done on bulk unsorted PBMCs, naive and antigen-experienced compartments could not be conclusively compared. The CMV infection status of donors was not known, potentially confounding age-related changes in expanded clonotypes. Observed TCR beta diversity per million T cells fell roughly linearly with age, and a significant reduction was already apparent by age about 43. Compared with the aged group, the long-lived group had more naive CD4+ T cells, fewer expanded clones and increased TCR diversity, suggesting age selection.

To prepare the library, 5' RACE was applied. The sequencer listed for this sample is Illumina HiSeq 2500. A second roughly 7 to 11 cycle PCR used a sample-barcoded 5' primer and a J-beta primer mix. Each TCR beta cDNA molecule received a unique molecular identifier from a template-switch 5' adaptor carrying 12 random nucleotides. Each sample yielded at least 2.5 million CDR3-containing paired-end reads. First-strand cDNA synthesis was performed from all RNA using the Mint cDNA synthesis kit, with priming by a TRBC-specific oligonucleotide. Following uracil-DNA glycosylase treatment, all cDNA underwent a first 18-cycle PCR with the universal primers M1SS and BC2_uni_R. In the authors' own workflow: For normalization, 1 million high-quality reads were randomly selected from each sample, with every read carrying a distinct molecular identifier. Instead of being binned into consensus sequences, reads with shared molecular identifiers were discarded. MiTCR, set to a Q25 quality threshold and the strictest error-elimination algorithm, was used for CDR3 identification, clonotype clustering and error correction. A nonparametric unseen species model with Euler transformation was used to estimate a lower bound on total TCR beta diversity. Using fastp trimming at Q25 and MiXCR clonotype assembly, TCRdb reanalyzed the public sequencing data and kept in-frame beta chains. Every distinct CDR3 protein forms one entry, paired with its most common genes and DNA. In this record, the V and J calls reflect TCRdb's handling and not the investigators' own analysis. Here the sample has approximately 1,100,000 distinct CDR3 sequences; 40% to 55% occur a single time. The top ten clonotypes cover 15% to 20% of the sample.

The 40 or so donors, aged about 6 to 95 years, were systemically healthy Caucasian individuals from Russia. Each donor gave 9.5 to 10 milliliters of peripheral blood, drawn into EDTA-treated Vacutainer tubes. Ficoll-Paque density-gradient centrifugation was used to isolate PBMCs, with at least 7 million obtained per sample. Trizol reagent was used to extract total RNA from PBMCs, with at least 5.5 micrograms per sample. For every donor, flow cytometry on a PBMC aliquot measured the percentage of naive CD45RAhigh/CD27high T cells. Recombination connected TRBV20-1 to TRBJ2-5; TRBD2 agrees with 11 junctional bases. The source material was blood. This receptor was obtained from a woman in her sixties or seventies in good health. The CDR3 reads as follows: CSASGLAGGWETQYF. The nucleotides read TGCAGTGCTAGCGGGCTAGCGGGAGGTTGGGAGACCCAGTACTTC.